This T cell receptor (beta chain) was sequenced during a study of blood T cell repertoires in COVID-19. Study background: Whether acute or convalescent, the COVID-19 samples came from the United States, Italy and Spain. Sample material is recorded as cDNA or gDNA derived from T cells, B-cell-depleted T cells, or PBMCs.

The method was immunoSEQ multiplex PCR; TCRdb's version includes in-frame clones alone and lacks a portion of them. The sample records 50,000 or so clones, approximately 95% being singletons. Enrolled during active infection, Seattle patients were then followed longitudinally. The specimen sequenced was peripheral blood. The TCR sequence derives from a man in his sixties with COVID-19, enrolled during active disease.

DNA for the CDR3: TGTGCCAGTAGTCTGACGGGACAGGGCACTTTTGGGAATTCACCCCTCCACTTT. Its translation: CASSLTGQGTFGNSPLHF. The V gene is TRBV19, the J gene TRBJ1-6; TRBD1 matches 9 bases. CDR1 and CDR2 from the germline V gene are LNHDA and SQIVND (reference sequence). J was trimmed by 7 bases and V by 5 bases; bases with no gene match: 15. The CDR3 extends over 18 amino acids.